This T cell receptor (beta chain) was found in a study of identical twins. This clonotype was seen a few times. Its antigen is as yet unknown. Whole-study results and caveats: Out-of-frame alpha sequences common to twins were enriched for low generation probability. While abundant cord blood beta clonotypes carried fewer insertions, memory repertoires showed no such pattern. Conclusions relied on cross-sectional statistical analysis, not following the same donors.

A universal primer site was added by template switching, and unique molecular identifiers were carried by the cDNA. Each CDR3 protein is one row after TCRdb ran MiXCR on the 5' RACE reads. The table lists roughly 1,500,000 distinct CDR3 sequences, about 31% of them singletons, with roughly 0.3% in the top ten. The sample consisted of cord blood. This TCR derives from a newborn girl in good health.

The CDR3 DNA is TGTGCCAGCAGTAAAAGCCCACACTCCTACGAGCAGTACTTC. Protein product: CASSKSPHSYEQYF. The V and J genes are TRBV6-2 or TRBV6-3 and TRBJ2-7; D is unresolved. Between the trimmed V and J ends, which lost 5 bases and 0 bases, there was a span of 11 bases. CDR1 and CDR2 from the germline V gene are MNHEY and SVGEGT. The CDR3 sequence is 14 residues long.